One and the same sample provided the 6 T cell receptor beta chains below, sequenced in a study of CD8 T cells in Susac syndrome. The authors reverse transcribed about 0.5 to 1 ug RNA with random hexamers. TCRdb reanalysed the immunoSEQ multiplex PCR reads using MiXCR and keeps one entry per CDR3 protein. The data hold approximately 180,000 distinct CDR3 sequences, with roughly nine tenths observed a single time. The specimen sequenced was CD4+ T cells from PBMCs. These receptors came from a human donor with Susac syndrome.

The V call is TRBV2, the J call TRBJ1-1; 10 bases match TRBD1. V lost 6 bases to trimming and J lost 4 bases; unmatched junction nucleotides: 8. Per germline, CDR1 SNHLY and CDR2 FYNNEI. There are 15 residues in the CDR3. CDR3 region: CASRPRTGGSTEAFF. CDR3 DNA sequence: TGTGCCAGCAGACCCCGGACAGGGGGAAGCACTGAAGCTTTCTTT.

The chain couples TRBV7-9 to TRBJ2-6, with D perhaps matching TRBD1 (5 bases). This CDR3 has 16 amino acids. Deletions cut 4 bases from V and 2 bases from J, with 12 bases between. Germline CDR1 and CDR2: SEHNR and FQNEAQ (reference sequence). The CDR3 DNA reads TGTGCCAGCAGCTCCCCTGGGGCTCCTGGGGCCAACGTCCTGACTTTC. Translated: CASSSPGAPGANVLTF.

Here the CDR3 DNA reads TGTGCCAGCAGGGATCTGACAGAGCAGCCCCAGCATTTT. It specifies CASRDLTEQPQHF. The chain employs TRBV12-3 or TRBV12-4 and TRBJ1-5; weak D call: TRBD1 (5 bases). The CDR3 runs 13 residues. V shed 6 bases and J shed 7 bases, with 13 bases lying between them.

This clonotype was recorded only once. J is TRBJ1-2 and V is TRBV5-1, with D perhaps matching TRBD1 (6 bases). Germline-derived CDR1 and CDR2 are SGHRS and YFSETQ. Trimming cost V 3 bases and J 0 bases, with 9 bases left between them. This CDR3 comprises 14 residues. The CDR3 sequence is CASSSQGANYGYTF. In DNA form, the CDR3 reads TGCGCCAGCAGCTCACAGGGAGCTAACTATGGCTACACCTTC.

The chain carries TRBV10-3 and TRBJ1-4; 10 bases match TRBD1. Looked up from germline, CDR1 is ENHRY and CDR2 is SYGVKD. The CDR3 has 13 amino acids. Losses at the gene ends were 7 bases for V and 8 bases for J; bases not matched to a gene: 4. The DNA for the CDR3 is TGTGCCATCAACCGGGACAGGGGAGAAAAACTGTTTTTT. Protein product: CAINRDRGEKLFF.

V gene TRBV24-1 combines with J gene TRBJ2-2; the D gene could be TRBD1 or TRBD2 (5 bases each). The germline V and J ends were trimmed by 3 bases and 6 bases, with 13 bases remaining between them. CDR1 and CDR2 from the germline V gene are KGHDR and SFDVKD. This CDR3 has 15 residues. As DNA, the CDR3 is TGTGCCACCAGTGATGCCGGGACCCGTCCCGGGGAGCTGTTTTTT. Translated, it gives CATSDAGTRPGELFF.